The rows below give T cell receptor beta chains drawn from one sample of a study of T-cell memory formation after mild COVID-19. Each CDR3 protein gets one entry after TCRdb re-called the 5' RACE reads with MiXCR. In the table there are approximately 430,000 distinct CDR3 sequences, 20% to 30% of which are singletons. Sequencing used PBMCs or a T cell subset sorted from them (not recorded which). These receptor sequences come from an adult woman who had mild COVID-19 (a few samples of this study predate the infection). Cell type and time point are not known. CDR3s include the opening cysteine and the closing phenylalanine or tryptophan. D genes are given only for firm matches. Part of the rows lack a size; the others show once, few, many or a class for expanded clones.

size	length	V	J	D	CDR3	DNA
few	16	TRBV24-1	TRBJ2-1	-	CATSDFFGGTYNEQFF	TGTGCCACCAGTGATTTCTTCGGGGGAACCTACAATGAGCAGTTCTTC
few	11	TRBV7-6	TRBJ2-1	-	CASSHRNEQFF	TGTGCCAGCAGCCACCGCAATGAGCAGTTCTTC
-	13	TRBV7-9	TRBJ1-1	-	CASSTQTDTEAFF	TGTGCCAGCAGCACGCAGACAGACACTGAAGCTTTCTTT
few	14	TRBV29-1	TRBJ2-1	-	CSVAPGETYNEQFF	TGCAGCGTTGCCCCAGGGGAAACCTACAATGAGCAGTTCTTC
-	15	TRBV20-1	TRBJ2-5	-	CSAPDLGAEGGTQYF	TGCAGTGCTCCCGACCTCGGGGCTGAAGGGGGGACCCAGTACTTC
few	14	TRBV6-5	TRBJ2-5	-	CASSYGGGRETQYF	TGTGCCAGCAGTTATGGCGGGGGCCGAGAGACCCAGTACTTC
once	16	TRBV21-1	TRBJ1-6	-	CASRSGTRSYNSPLHF	TGTGCCAGCAGATCAGGGACTCGCTCCTATAATTCACCCCTCCACTTT
-	16	TRBV10-2	TRBJ2-2	TRBD2	CASRGLAGRGPGELFF	TGCGCCAGCAGAGGACTAGCGGGGAGGGGACCCGGGGAGCTGTTTTTT
-	14	TRBV29-1	TRBJ2-6	-	CSVAPDSGANVLTF	TGCAGCGTTGCACCAGACTCTGGGGCCAACGTCCTGACTTTC
-	14	TRBV5-4	TRBJ2-2	-	CASSFLAGTGELFF	TGTGCCAGCAGCTTCTTGGCGGGAACCGGGGAGCTGTTTTTT
-	12	TRBV20-1	TRBJ1-2	-	CSARQQGIGYTF	TGCAGTGCTAGACAACAGGGCATTGGCTACACCTTC
many	12	TRBV12-3/TRBV12-4	TRBJ2-1	-	CAIPRTGNEQFF	TGTGCCATCCCCCGTACCGGGAATGAGCAGTTCTTC
few	19	TRBV4-2	TRBJ2-6	-	CASSQWGQGRISGANVLTF	TGTGCCAGCAGCCAATGGGGTCAGGGAAGAATTTCTGGGGCCAACGTCCTGACTTTC
-	13	TRBV27	TRBJ1-1	-	CASSRVTLGEAFF	TGTGCCAGCAGCAGGGTGACGTTGGGTGAAGCTTTCTTT
few	13	TRBV6-5	TRBJ1-1	-	CASSYLVNTEAFF	TGTGCCAGCAGTTACCTGGTGAACACTGAAGCTTTCTTT
many	15	TRBV12-3/TRBV12-4	TRBJ2-7	-	CASSPLRGVGHEQYF	TGTGCCAGCAGCCCTCTGAGGGGGGTGGGTCACGAGCAGTACTTC
-	14	TRBV5-5	TRBJ1-1	-	CASSFLGENTEAFF	TGTGCCAGCAGTTTCTTGGGGGAGAACACTGAAGCTTTCTTT
-	15	TRBV2	TRBJ1-6	-	CASSRGRNHNSPLHF	TGTGCCAGCAGTCGGGGACGGAATCATAATTCACCCCTCCACTTT
few	15	TRBV25-1	TRBJ2-2	-	CASSESGPNTGELFF	TGTGCCAGCAGTGAGAGCGGTCCGAACACCGGGGAGCTGTTTTTT
few	15	TRBV7-2	TRBJ1-2	-	CASSLGVGMEGGYTF	TGTGCCAGCAGCTTAGGGGTAGGGATGGAAGGTGGCTACACCTTC
-	15	TRBV12-3/TRBV12-4	TRBJ2-5	-	CASSLFGSGQETQYF	TGTGCCAGCAGTTTGTTTGGTAGCGGCCAAGAGACCCAGTACTTC
-	15	TRBV29-1	TRBJ1-2	TRBD1	CSVGGQGPVGYGYTF	TGCAGCGTTGGGGGACAGGGACCCGTGGGGTATGGCTACACCTTC
few	10	TRBV20-1	TRBJ1-2	-	CSARVPGYTF	TGCAGTGCTAGAGTCCCTGGCTACACCTTC
few	17	TRBV4-3	TRBJ2-7	-	CASSQDFGGMSSYEQYF	TGCGCCAGCAGCCAAGATTTCGGCGGAATGAGCTCCTACGAGCAGTACTTC
-	16	TRBV20-1	TRBJ2-5	TRBD1	CSARHHLGQVQETQYF	TGCAGTGCTAGACATCACCTCGGACAGGTACAAGAGACCCAGTACTTC
-	14	TRBV12-3/TRBV12-4	TRBJ2-7	TRBD1	CASSLRTGAYEQYF	TGTGCCAGCAGTTTGAGGACAGGGGCCTACGAGCAGTACTTC
-	15	TRBV4-1	TRBJ1-1	-	CASSQVTGPNTEAFF	TGCGCCAGCAGCCAAGTAACAGGGCCGAACACTGAAGCTTTCTTT
few	12	TRBV7-2	TRBJ2-7	-	CASSLGTLEQYF	TGTGCCAGCAGCTTGGGTACTCTCGAGCAGTACTTC
few	16	TRBV4-3	TRBJ2-1	-	CASSQDRRPGYNEQFF	TGCGCCAGCAGCCAAGATCGTAGACCTGGCTACAATGAGCAGTTCTTC
-	17	TRBV5-5	TRBJ2-1	TRBD2	CASSLTTGREVYNEQFF	TGTGCCAGCAGCTTGACCACAGGGCGGGAGGTTTACAATGAGCAGTTCTTC
few	13	TRBV7-2	TRBJ2-7	-	CASSPGDHYEQYF	TGTGCCAGCAGCCCAGGAGACCACTACGAGCAGTACTTC
-	15	TRBV18	TRBJ2-5	-	CASSPPRTIGETQYF	TGTGCCAGCTCACCTCCAAGGACAATAGGGGAGACCCAGTACTTC
few	11	TRBV29-1	TRBJ2-1	-	CSVGPRNEQFF	TGCAGCGTGGGACCTAGGAATGAGCAGTTCTTC
-	17	TRBV15	TRBJ2-1	TRBD2	CATSRDSRLAGNNEQFF	TGTGCCACCAGCAGAGATAGCCGACTAGCGGGAAACAATGAGCAGTTCTTC
-	13	TRBV29-1	TRBJ1-2	TRBD1	CSSYRGDNYGYTF	TGCAGCTCCTACAGGGGAGATAACTATGGCTACACCTTC
-	14	TRBV29-1	TRBJ2-1	TRBD1	CSVPDRGTYNEQFF	TGCAGCGTGCCAGACAGGGGTACCTACAATGAGCAGTTCTTC
-	15	TRBV4-1	TRBJ2-1	TRBD1	CASSSPTGSPNEQFF	TGCGCCAGCAGCTCACCGACAGGGAGCCCCAATGAGCAGTTCTTC
few	16	TRBV4-1	TRBJ1-1	-	CASSPRWQGLNTEAFF	TGCGCCAGCAGCCCACGCTGGCAGGGACTGAACACTGAAGCTTTCTTT
few	14	TRBV7-8	TRBJ2-5	-	CASSLKGTQETQYF	TGTGCCAGCAGCTTAAAAGGGACCCAAGAGACCCAGTACTTC
-	15	TRBV5-1	TRBJ2-1	-	CASSPGAGETHEQFF	TGCGCCAGCAGCCCCGGGGCAGGGGAAACCCATGAGCAGTTCTTC
few	15	TRBV7-9	TRBJ2-1	TRBD2	CASSLGLAGLDEQFF	TGTGCCAGCAGCTTGGGGCTAGCGGGGCTGGATGAGCAGTTCTTC
few	17	TRBV12-3/TRBV12-4	TRBJ1-2	TRBD1	CASPSLLMGQFNYGYTF	TGTGCCAGCCCGTCCCTACTGATGGGACAGTTTAACTATGGCTACACCTTC
-	13	TRBV12-3/TRBV12-4	TRBJ1-2	TRBD1	CASSSGQFYGYTF	TGTGCCAGCAGTTCGGGACAGTTCTATGGCTACACCTTC
few	13	TRBV19	TRBJ2-7	TRBD1	CASSSGTVGEQYF	TGTGCCAGTAGTTCCGGGACAGTGGGCGAGCAGTACTTC
few	10	TRBV29-1	TRBJ2-3	-	CSYRVGTQYF	TGCAGCTATCGGGTGGGTACGCAGTATTTT
many	15	TRBV4-1	TRBJ1-5	-	CASSHDWTAVGPQHF	TGCGCCAGCAGCCACGACTGGACAGCGGTTGGGCCCCAGCATTTT
-	15	TRBV5-1	TRBJ2-1	TRBD2	CASSLEGTSSWEQFF	TGCGCCAGCAGCTTGGAGGGGACTAGCTCTTGGGAGCAGTTCTTC
-	14	TRBV11-2	TRBJ2-5	TRBD2	CASSLGGLGETQYF	TGTGCCAGCAGCTTAGGGGGACTAGGAGAGACCCAGTACTTC
few	15	TRBV12-3/TRBV12-4	TRBJ1-1	-	CASSPTREMNTEAFF	TGTGCCAGCAGTCCCACCCGAGAGATGAACACTGAAGCTTTCTTT
few	16	TRBV5-1	TRBJ2-2	TRBD1	CASSLAQGVNTGELFF	TGCGCCAGCAGCTTGGCACAGGGGGTGAACACCGGGGAGCTGTTTTTT
-	17	TRBV4-3	TRBJ2-2	TRBD2	CASSQDNLAGASGELFF	TGCGCCAGCAGCCAAGATAACCTAGCGGGAGCCTCCGGGGAGCTGTTTTTT
-	11	TRBV12-3/TRBV12-4	TRBJ2-7	-	CASSFSDEQYF	TGTGCCAGCAGTTTTTCCGACGAGCAGTACTTC
few	14	TRBV29-1	TRBJ2-3	-	CSVPLAVGVDTQYF	TGCAGCGTTCCCTTAGCGGTGGGAGTAGATACGCAGTATTTT
-	15	TRBV5-5	TRBJ1-5	TRBD1	CASSLTGSRNQPQHF	TGTGCCAGCAGCCTGACAGGGTCTAGAAATCAGCCCCAGCATTTT
-	16	TRBV24-1	TRBJ2-2	-	CATSDSRAGDGGELFF	TGTGCCACCAGTGATTCGAGAGCAGGGGATGGCGGGGAGCTGTTTTTT
few	11	TRBV7-9	TRBJ2-1	-	CASQLMNEQFF	TGTGCCAGCCAGTTGATGAATGAGCAGTTCTTC